The present TCR beta chain was sequenced within a study of blood T cell repertoires in COVID-19. Study information: The origin of the acute and convalescent COVID-19 samples was the United States, Italy and Spain. PBMCs, B-cell-depleted T cells, or T cells provided the cDNA or gDNA that made up the material.

This CDR3 has 16 amino acids. The V gene end was trimmed by 6 bases and the J gene end by 8 bases; junction bases not matched to a gene: 17. Germline values: CDR1 SEHNR, CDR2 FQNEAQ (reference sequence). In the original processing: Amplified reference gene primers provided the basis for estimating nucleated cell counts. Clones were read by immunoSEQ multiplex PCR, and TCRdb kept only the in-frame ones, dropping some. D and trimming come from the DNA, and the V and J calls and clone size come from that table. The data contain approximately 61,000 clones, approximately 86% of them seen just once; the ten biggest clones take up about a fifth.

Sequenced input: peripheral blood. This receptor was obtained from an elderly woman with active COVID-19. V and J are TRBV7-9 and TRBJ1-2; TRBD1 matches 8 bases. The CDR3 region has the DNA TGTGCCAGCAGATCAAGGACAGGGACTTTTCGTGGAGGCTACACCTTC. Translation gives CASRSRTGTFRGGYTF.